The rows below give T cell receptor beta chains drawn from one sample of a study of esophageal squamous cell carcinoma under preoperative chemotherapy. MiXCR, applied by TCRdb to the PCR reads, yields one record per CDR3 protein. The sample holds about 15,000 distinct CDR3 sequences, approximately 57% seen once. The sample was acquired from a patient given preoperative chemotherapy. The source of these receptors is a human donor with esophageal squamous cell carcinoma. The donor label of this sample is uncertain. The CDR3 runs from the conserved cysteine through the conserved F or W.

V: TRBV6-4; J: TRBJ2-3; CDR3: CASGGTGGRGTDTQYF
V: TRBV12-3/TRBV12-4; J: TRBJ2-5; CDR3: CASSPVSGGMEQYF
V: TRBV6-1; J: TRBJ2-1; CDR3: CASRTGTVPFREQFF
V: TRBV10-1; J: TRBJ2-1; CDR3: CASSERATRGYNEQFF
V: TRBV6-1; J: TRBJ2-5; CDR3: CASRGNGGREPETQYF
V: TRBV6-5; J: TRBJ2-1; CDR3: CASSLTSGTYNEQFF
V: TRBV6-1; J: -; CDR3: CASREGGEGPQETQYF
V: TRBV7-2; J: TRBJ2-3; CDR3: CASSPGTSGDTQYF
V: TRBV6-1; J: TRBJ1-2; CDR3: CASSGFGTGGSYTF
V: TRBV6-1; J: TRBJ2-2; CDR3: CASSLGLNTETLFF
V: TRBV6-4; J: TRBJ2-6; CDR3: CASSLGGGAGDTLTF
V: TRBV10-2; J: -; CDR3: CASSGGLAEDTQYF
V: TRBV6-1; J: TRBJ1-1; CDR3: CASSVDGGARAFF
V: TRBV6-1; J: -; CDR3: CASSRHSGETYEQYF
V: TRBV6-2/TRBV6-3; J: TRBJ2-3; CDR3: CASSGQSGASTDTQYF
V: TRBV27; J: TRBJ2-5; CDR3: CASSWAGAVRGLYF
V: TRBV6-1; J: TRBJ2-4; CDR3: CASSASGGGSAKDMQYF